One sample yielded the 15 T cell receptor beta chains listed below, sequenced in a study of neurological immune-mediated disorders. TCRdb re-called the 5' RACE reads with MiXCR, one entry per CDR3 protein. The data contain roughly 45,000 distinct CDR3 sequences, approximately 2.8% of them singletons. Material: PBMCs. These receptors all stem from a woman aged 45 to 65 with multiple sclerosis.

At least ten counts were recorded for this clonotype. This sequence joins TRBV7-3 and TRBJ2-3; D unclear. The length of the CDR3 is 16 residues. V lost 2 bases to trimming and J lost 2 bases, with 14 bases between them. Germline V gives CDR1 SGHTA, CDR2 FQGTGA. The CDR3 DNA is TGTGCCAGCAGCTTAGGATTCAATGGTCCCACAGATACGCAGTATTTT. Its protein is CASSLGFNGPTDTQYF.

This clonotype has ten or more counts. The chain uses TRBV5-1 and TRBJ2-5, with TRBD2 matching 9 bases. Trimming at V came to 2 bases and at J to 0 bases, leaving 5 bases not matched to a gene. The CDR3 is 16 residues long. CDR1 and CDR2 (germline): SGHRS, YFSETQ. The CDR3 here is CASSLGAGGYQETQYF. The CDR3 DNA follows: TGCGCCAGCAGCTTAGGGGCGGGAGGGTACCAAGAGACCCAGTACTTC.

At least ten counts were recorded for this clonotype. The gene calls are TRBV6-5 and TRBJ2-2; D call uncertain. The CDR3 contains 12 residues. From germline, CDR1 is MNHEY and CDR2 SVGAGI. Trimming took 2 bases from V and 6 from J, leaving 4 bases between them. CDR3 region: CASSYGSGELFF. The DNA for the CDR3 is TGTGCCAGCAGTTACGGTTCCGGGGAGCTGTTTTTT.

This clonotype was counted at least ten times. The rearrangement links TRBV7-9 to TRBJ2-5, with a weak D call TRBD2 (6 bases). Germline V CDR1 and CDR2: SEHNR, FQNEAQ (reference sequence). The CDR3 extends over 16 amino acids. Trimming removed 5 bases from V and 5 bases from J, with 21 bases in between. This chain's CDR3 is CASSPPYGGDLETQYF. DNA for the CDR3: TGTGCCAGCAGCCCCCCGTATGGCGGGGATCTTGAGACCCAGTACTTC.

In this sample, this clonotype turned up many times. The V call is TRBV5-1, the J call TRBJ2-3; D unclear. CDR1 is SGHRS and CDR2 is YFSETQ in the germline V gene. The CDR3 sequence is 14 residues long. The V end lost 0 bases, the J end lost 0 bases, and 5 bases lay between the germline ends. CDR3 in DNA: TGCGCCAGCAGCTTGGTTCAGAGCACAGATACGCAGTATTTT. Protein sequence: CASSLVQSTDTQYF.

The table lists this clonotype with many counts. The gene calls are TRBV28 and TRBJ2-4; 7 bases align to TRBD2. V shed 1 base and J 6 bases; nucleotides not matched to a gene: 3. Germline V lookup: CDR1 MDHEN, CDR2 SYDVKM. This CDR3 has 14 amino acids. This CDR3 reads CASSLFASGNIQYF. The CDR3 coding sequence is TGTGCCAGCAGTTTATTCGCTAGCGGAAACATTCAGTACTTC.

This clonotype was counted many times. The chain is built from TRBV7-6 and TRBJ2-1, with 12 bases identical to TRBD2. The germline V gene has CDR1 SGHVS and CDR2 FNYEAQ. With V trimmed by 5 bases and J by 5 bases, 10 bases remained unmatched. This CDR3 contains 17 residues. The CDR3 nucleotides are TGTGCCAGCAGCCTTACTAGCGGGGGGTACCCAAACAATGAGCAGTTCTTC. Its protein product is CASSLTSGGYPNNEQFF.

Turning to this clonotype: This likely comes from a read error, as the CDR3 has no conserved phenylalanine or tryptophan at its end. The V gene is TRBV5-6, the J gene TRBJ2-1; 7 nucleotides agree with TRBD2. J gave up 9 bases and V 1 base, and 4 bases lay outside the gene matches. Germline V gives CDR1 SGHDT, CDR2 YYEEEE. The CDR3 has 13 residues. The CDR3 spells CASSLILATEQFN. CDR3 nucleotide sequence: TGTGCCAGCAGCTTGATACTAGCGACTGAGCAGTTCAAC.

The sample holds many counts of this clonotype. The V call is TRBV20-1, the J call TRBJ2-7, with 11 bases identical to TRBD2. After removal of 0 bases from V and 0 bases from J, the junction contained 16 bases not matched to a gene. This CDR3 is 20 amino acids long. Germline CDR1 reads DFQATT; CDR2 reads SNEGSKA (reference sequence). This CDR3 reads CSARDSLGTSGSLLSYEQYF. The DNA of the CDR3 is TGCAGTGCTAGAGATTCCCTCGGAACTAGCGGGAGTCTACTCTCCTACGAGCAGTACTTC.

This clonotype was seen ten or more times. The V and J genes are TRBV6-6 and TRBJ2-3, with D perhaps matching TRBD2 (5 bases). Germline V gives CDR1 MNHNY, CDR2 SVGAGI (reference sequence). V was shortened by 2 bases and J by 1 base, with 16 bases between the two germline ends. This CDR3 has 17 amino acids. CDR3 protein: CASSYPGLPPRTDTQYF. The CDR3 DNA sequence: TGTGCCAGCAGTTACCCCGGACTCCCACCCCGCACAGATACGCAGTATTTT.

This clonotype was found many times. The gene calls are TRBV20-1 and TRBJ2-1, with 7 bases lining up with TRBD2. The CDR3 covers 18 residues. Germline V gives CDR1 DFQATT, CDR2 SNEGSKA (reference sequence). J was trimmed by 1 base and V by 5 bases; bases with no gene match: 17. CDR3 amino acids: CSARQPFWDGGSYNEQFF. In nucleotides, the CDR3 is TGCAGTGCTCGGCAACCATTTTGGGACGGGGGGTCCTACAATGAGCAGTTCTTC.

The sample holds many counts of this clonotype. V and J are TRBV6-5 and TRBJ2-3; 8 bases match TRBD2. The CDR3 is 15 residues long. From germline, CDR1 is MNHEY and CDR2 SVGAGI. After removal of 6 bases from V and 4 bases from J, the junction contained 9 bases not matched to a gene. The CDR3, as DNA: TGTGCCAGCAGCAGACCGGGACTAGGACCAGATACGCAGTATTTT. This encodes CASSRPGLGPDTQYF.

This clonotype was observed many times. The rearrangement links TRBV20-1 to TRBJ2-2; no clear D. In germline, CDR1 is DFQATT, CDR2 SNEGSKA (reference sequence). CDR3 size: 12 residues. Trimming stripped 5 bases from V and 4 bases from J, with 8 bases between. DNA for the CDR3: TGCAGTGCTTCCGAATCCACCGGGGAGCTGTTTTTT. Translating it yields CSASESTGELFF.

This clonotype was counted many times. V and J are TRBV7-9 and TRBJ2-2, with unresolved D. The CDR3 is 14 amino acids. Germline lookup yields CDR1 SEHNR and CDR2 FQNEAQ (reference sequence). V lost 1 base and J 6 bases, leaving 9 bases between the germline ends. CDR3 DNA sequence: TGTGCCAGCAGCTTAGGAGTGGGTTCCGGGGAGCTGTTTTTT. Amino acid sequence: CASSLGVGSGELFF. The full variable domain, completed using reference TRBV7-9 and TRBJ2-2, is DTGVSQNPRHKITKRGQNVTFRCDPISEHNRLYWYRQTLGQGPEFLTYFQNEAQLEKSRLLSDRFSAERPKGSFSTLEIQRTEQGDSAMYLCASSLGVGSGELFFGEGSRLTVL.

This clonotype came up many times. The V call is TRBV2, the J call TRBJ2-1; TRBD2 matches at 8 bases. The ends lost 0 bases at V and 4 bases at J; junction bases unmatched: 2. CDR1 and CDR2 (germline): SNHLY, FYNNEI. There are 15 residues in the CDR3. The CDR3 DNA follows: TGTGCCAGCAGTGAAGCGAGCGGGGGATACAATGAGCAGTTCTTC. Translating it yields CASSEASGGYNEQFF. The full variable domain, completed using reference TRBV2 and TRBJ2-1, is EPEVTQTPSHQVTQMGQEVILRCVPISNHLYFYWYRQILGQKVEFLVSFYNNEISEKSEIFDDQFSVERPDGSNFTLKIRSTKLEDSAMYFCASSEASGGYNEQFFGPGTRLTVL.